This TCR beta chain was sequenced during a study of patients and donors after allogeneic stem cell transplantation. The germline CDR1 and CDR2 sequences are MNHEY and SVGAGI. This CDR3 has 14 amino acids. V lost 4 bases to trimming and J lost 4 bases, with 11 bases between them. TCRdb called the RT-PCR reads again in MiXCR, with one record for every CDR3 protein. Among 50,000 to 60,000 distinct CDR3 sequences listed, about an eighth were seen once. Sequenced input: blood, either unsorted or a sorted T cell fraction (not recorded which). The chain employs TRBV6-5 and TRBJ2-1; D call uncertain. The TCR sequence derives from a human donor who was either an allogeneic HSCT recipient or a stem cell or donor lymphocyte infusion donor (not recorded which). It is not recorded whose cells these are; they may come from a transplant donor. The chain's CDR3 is CASSFQVLYNEQFF. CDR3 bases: TGTGCCAGCAGTTTTCAGGTTTTGTACAATGAGCAGTTCTTC.